Below, 25 T cell receptor beta chains from the same sample are listed, as sequenced in a study of T cell clonality in common variable immunodeficiency (dated by TCRdb to between 2014 and 2016). The research as a whole found: Reportedly, TCRbeta sequences from CVID had fewer deletions and N-nucleotide insertions, and highly modified clones with 13 or more V deletions were absent from CVID.

Libraries came from the immunoSEQ multiplex PCR assay. TCRdb retrieved this table from immuneACCESS and kept in-frame rearrangements only. Not all clones are present; in checked studies, unresolved V genes account for under half, and no reason is known for the remainder. The sample comprises around 16,000 clones, and every one was counted more than once. 13% to 15% of the sample belongs to the ten largest clones. Their antigen targets remain unknown. The sample consisted of peripheral blood mononuclear cells. These TCRs come from a human donor with common variable immunodeficiency.

The sample holds a few counts of this clone. The read stops 3 residues short of the end of the CDR3; the missing end is completed from the germline J gene. The rearrangement uses TRBV18 and TRBJ1-2; D call uncertain. Germline V gives CDR1 KGHSH, CDR2 LQKENI. Trimming took off 2 bases at V and 7 bases at J, with 11 bases between the two ends. The CDR3 length is 13 residues. This CDR3 reads CASSPASGSGYTF. The part of the CDR3 DNA that was read is TGTGCCAGCTCACCAGCATCCGGGTCTGGC.

Details on this clone: Coverage ceases 3 residues before the CDR3 finishes, and the germline J gene fills in the end. The chain is built from TRBV19 and TRBJ1-2, with no clear D. The CDR3 runs 15 residues. Germline CDR1 is LNHDA and CDR2 is SQIVND (reference sequence). V lost 2 bases and J lost 4, with 14 bases in between. The chain's CDR3 is CASSISQHTSYGYTF. The sequenced part of the CDR3 DNA is TGTGCCAGTAGTATATCCCAACACACCTCCTATGGC.

This clone occurred a few times. The sequence runs out 3 residues before the end of the CDR3; the remainder is reconstructed from the germline J gene. This chain links TRBV2 with TRBJ2-3, with 8 bases fitting TRBD2. There are 15 residues in the CDR3. Losses at the gene ends were 4 bases for V and 2 bases for J; bases not matched to a gene: 5. CDR1 and CDR2 from the germline V gene are SNHLY and FYNNEI. CDR3 loop: CASSGQAGVTDTQYF. The covered CDR3 bases are TGTGCCAGCAGTGGACAAGCGGGGGTCACAGATACG.

The table lists this clone with a few counts. The missing CDR3 end, 3 residues past where the read stops, is filled in from the germline J gene. The chain is built from TRBV7-2 and TRBJ1-2; D unresolved. This CDR3 region has 12 residues. Per the germline V gene, CDR1 is SGHTA and CDR2 is FQGNSA. Trimming removed 5 bases from V and 2 bases from J, with 6 bases in between. The sequenced part of the CDR3 DNA is TGTGCCAGCAGCACAGAAAACTATGGC. It yields the protein CASSTENYG. The whole CDR3 sequence reads CASSTENYGYTF.

As for this clone: The CDR3 end lies 3 residues beyond the end of the read and is filled in from the germline J gene. The chain recombines TRBV7-2 with TRBJ2-1, with 8 bases that match TRBD2. The V gene end was trimmed by 5 bases and the J gene end by 6 bases; junction bases not matched to a gene: 3. CDR3 length: 13 residues. Germline V lookup: CDR1 SGHTA, CDR2 FQGNSA. The covered CDR3 bases are TGTGCCAGCAGCAGGACTAGCATCAATGAG. As protein: CASSRTSINE. The CDR3 as a whole reads CASSRTSINEQFF.

This clone is labeled as medium-sized. Read sequence stops 3 residues before the CDR3 end, and the germline J gene provides the missing end. The chain couples TRBV9 to TRBJ2-3, with 7 positions matching TRBD2. The CDR3 loop spans 15 amino acids. Germline lookup yields CDR1 SGDLS and CDR2 YYNGEE. V shed 4 bases, J shed 2 bases, and the junction held 7 bases outside the gene matches. This CDR3 is CASSLSGGDTDTQYF. Incomplete CDR3 DNA: TGTGCCAGCAGCTTATCGGGGGGTGACACAGATACG.

As regards this clone: The read comes to an end 3 residues before the CDR3 does, leaving the germline J gene to fill in the end. This chain connects TRBV19 to TRBJ2-2; 13 positions agree with TRBD2. V was pared by 7 bases and J by 7 bases, with 6 bases of the junction left unmatched. The CDR3 has 15 amino acids. Per the germline V gene, CDR1 is LNHDA and CDR2 is SQIVND (reference sequence). CDR3 bases read: TGTGCCAGTAAGACTAGCGGGGGGACGGTCGGGGAG. Translated, it gives CASKTSGGTVGE. The whole CDR3 region reads CASKTSGGTVGELFF.

Comment on this clone: Coverage ceases 3 residues before the CDR3 finishes, and the germline J gene fills in the end. This chain connects TRBV6-1 to TRBJ1-5, with 8 nucleotides matching TRBD1. CDR3 length equals 15 residues. V shed 2 bases, J shed 5 bases, and the junction held 5 bases outside the gene matches. The germline CDR1 and CDR2 sequences are MNHNS and SASEGT. The sequenced part of the CDR3 DNA is TGTGCCAGCAGTGAATGGCAGGGGGCTTATCAGCCC. Translation: CASSEWQGAYQP. The full CDR3 protein reads CASSEWQGAYQPQHF.

This clone turned up a few times. The read ends 3 residues shy of where the CDR3 ends; the end is completed using the germline J gene. The V gene is TRBV19, the J gene TRBJ1-1; 8 nucleotides align to TRBD1. Per germline, CDR1 LNHDA and CDR2 SQIVND (reference sequence). The CDR3 sequence is 16 residues long. V trimming: 5 bases; J trimming: 0 bases; junction bases outside the gene matches: 8. CDR3 sequence: CASSDTGGSVNTEAFF. CDR3 bases read: TGTGCCAGTAGTGACACAGGGGGGTCGGTGAACACTGAA.

Details on this clone: The CDR3 end is not reached by the read, which stops 3 residues before it; the germline J gene fills it in. The chain is built from TRBV20-1 and TRBJ2-7; TRBD2 aligns across 8 bases. The germline gives CDR1 DFQATT, CDR2 SNEGSKA (reference sequence). The CDR3 totals 15 residues. V was clipped by 0 bases and J by 0 bases; unmatched bases: 4. CDR3 bases read: TGCAGTGCTAGAGACCCCGGGGGGGGCTCCTACGAG. Translation: CSARDPGGGSYE. The whole CDR3 protein is CSARDPGGGSYEQYF.

In its sample, this clone was seen many times. The missing CDR3 end, 3 residues past where the read stops, is filled in from the germline J gene. The genes are TRBV29-1 and TRBJ2-3; D unclear. Germline V gene data show CDR1 as SQVTM and CDR2 as ANQGSEA. The V and J ends lost 3 bases and 2 bases respectively, with 12 bases between them. The CDR3 is 14 residues long. The sequenced part of the CDR3 DNA is TGCAGCGTTGATAGCACGACCTACACAGATACG. Protein product: CSVDSTTYTDT. The full-length CDR3 reads as CSVDSTTYTDTQYF.

As regards this clone: Sequencing ends 3 residues short of the CDR3 end; the germline J gene provides the rest. The J gene is TRBJ2-7, the V gene TRBV5-1, with 8 bases fitting TRBD2. The CDR3 spans 16 residues. Germline V gene lookup returns CDR1 SGHRS and CDR2 YFSETQ. Trimming removed 0 bases from V and 2 bases from J; junction bases left unmatched: 7. Partial CDR3 DNA: TGCGCCAGCAGCTTGGGGACCGGGACTAGGACCTACGAG. Translated: CASSLGTGTRTYE. The full CDR3 is CASSLGTGTRTYEQYF.

A few counts support this clone. CDR3 bases read: TGTGCCAGCAGTCATACGGTAGATACG. Translating it yields CASSHTVDT. The CDR3 as a whole reads CASSHTVDTQYF. The rearrangement joins TRBV6-2 or TRBV6-3 to TRBJ2-3; D uncertain. The CDR3 end lies 3 residues beyond the end of the read and is filled in from the germline J gene. This CDR3 is 12 amino acids long. Germline V gene sequence: CDR1 MNHEY, CDR2 SVGEGT. V lost 5 bases, J lost 5 bases, and 8 bases lay in between.

This clone is labeled medium-sized. The read falls 3 residues short of the CDR3 end, and the missing part is taken from the germline J gene. The gene calls are TRBV20-1 and TRBJ2-5; 8 bases line up with TRBD2. V trimming: 5 bases; J trimming: 4 bases; junction bases outside the gene matches: 3. Germline assignment: CDR1 DFQATT and CDR2 SNEGSKA (reference sequence). This CDR3 contains 12 residues. CDR3: CSAGLAPETQYF. CDR3 bases read: TGCAGTGCTGGACTAGCCCCAGAGACC.

There are a few counts of this clone. The CDR3 bases that were read are TGTGCCAGCAGCTTAGCTGATCCCAGGGACGAG. Amino acids: CASSLADPRDE. The CDR3 in full is CASSLADPRDEQYF. The chain employs TRBV7-9 and TRBJ2-7, with D maybe TRBD1 (5 bases). The CDR3 end is not reached by the read, which stops 3 residues before it; the germline J gene fills it in. CDR1 SEHNR and CDR2 FQNEAQ come from the germline V gene (reference sequence). The V gene lost 0 bases and the J gene lost 5 bases, with 11 bases spanning the gap. The CDR3 runs 14 residues.

In regard to this clone: The CDR3 end lies 3 residues beyond the end of the read and is filled in from the germline J gene. This chain links TRBV6-1 with TRBJ2-3; no firm D call. Per germline, CDR1 MNHNS and CDR2 SASEGT. Trimming took off 4 bases at V and 1 base at J, with 6 bases between the two ends. The length of the CDR3 is 13 residues. The CDR3 spells CASSGRGTDTQYF. The sequenced CDR3 bases are TGTGCCAGCAGTGGCCGGGGCACAGATACG.

This clone was found a few times. Read coverage stops 3 residues before the CDR3 terminus; the germline J gene supplies the remainder. This chain connects TRBV7-3 to TRBJ2-5, with 8 bases identical to TRBD2. From germline, CDR1 is SGHTA and CDR2 FQGTGA. J gave up 3 bases and V 6 bases, and 3 bases lay outside the gene matches. This CDR3 contains 13 residues. The CDR3 bases that were read are TGTGCCAGCAGTTTAGCGGGGAAAGAGACC. Translation: CASSLAGKET. In full, the CDR3 reads CASSLAGKETQYF.

This clone was recorded at least ten times. The read is 3 residues too short to cover the CDR3 end, so that end is filled in from the germline J gene. The rearrangement joins TRBV2 to TRBJ2-7; 11 bases fit TRBD2. After removal of 2 bases from V and 3 bases from J, the junction contained 0 bases not matched to a gene. This CDR3 has 14 amino acids. CDR1 is SNHLY and CDR2 is FYNNEI in the germline V gene. Incomplete CDR3 DNA: TGTGCCAGCAGTGAAACTAGCGGGAGCTACGAG. It is translated as CASSETSGSYE. The full CDR3 is CASSETSGSYEQYF.

This clone was observed a few times. The read terminates 3 residues ahead of where the CDR3 ends, so the germline J gene completes it. V is TRBV19 and J is TRBJ2-7; D perhaps matches TRBD1 (6 bases). The CDR3 extends over 14 amino acids. V was shortened by 6 bases and J by 1 base, with 13 bases between the two germline ends. The V gene's germline CDR1 is LNHDA and CDR2 SQIVND (reference sequence). The CDR3 loop is CASSRDTESYEQYF. CDR3 DNA, as far as it was read: TGTGCCAGTAGCCGGGACACCGAATCCTACGAG.

This clone was picked up a small number of times. Coverage ceases 3 residues before the CDR3 finishes, and the germline J gene fills in the end. The rearrangement links TRBV20-1 to TRBJ2-1, with TRBD1 identical over 9 bases. V shed 4 bases and J 8 bases; nucleotides not matched to a gene: 9. The CDR3 is made up of 14 amino acids. Germline V gene data show CDR1 as DFQATT and CDR2 as SNEGSKA (reference sequence). The sequenced part of the CDR3 DNA is TGCAGTGCTACTCCCGGGACAGGGCTCGATGAG. It encodes CSATPGTGLDE. The full CDR3 protein reads CSATPGTGLDEQFF.

The table lists this clone with a few counts. The read terminates 3 residues ahead of where the CDR3 ends, so the germline J gene completes it. The rearrangement joins TRBV19 to TRBJ1-3, with 10 bases fitting TRBD1. CDR1 and CDR2 from the germline V gene are LNHDA and SQIVND (reference sequence). The V segment lost 6 bases and the J segment 5 bases; nucleotides outside the gene matches: 4. This CDR3 region has 14 residues. CDR3: CASSRGQGRNTIYF. Incomplete CDR3 DNA: TGTGCCAGTAGCCGGGGACAGGGGAGAAACACC.

Regarding this clone: The read comes to an end 3 residues before the CDR3 does, leaving the germline J gene to fill in the end. The rearrangement links TRBV2 to TRBJ1-2, with unresolved D. The germline CDR1 and CDR2 sequences are SNHLY and FYNNEI. This CDR3 region has 17 residues. The ends were cut back, 2 bases at V and 0 bases at J, with 16 bases in the middle. The part of the CDR3 DNA that was read is TGTGCCAGCAGTGAACTCGGCAGACTCAAGTCTAACTATGGC. Its translation is CASSELGRLKSNYG. The CDR3, in full, reads CASSELGRLKSNYGYTF.

As to this clone: The CDR3 goes on 3 residues after the read ends, and that part is filled in from the germline J gene. V usage is TRBV11-1 and J usage is TRBJ2-1; 7 bases fit TRBD2. The CDR3 is made up of 14 amino acids. Germline assignment: CDR1 SGHAT and CDR2 FQDESV (reference sequence). The V and J ends lost 4 bases and 3 bases, in that order; junction bases with no gene match: 3. CDR3 residues: CASSYGGGYNEQFF. The sequenced CDR3 bases are TGTGCCAGCAGCTATGGCGGGGGCTACAATGAG.

This clone appeared a few times. The sequence runs out 3 residues before the end of the CDR3; the remainder is reconstructed from the germline J gene. The chain employs TRBV23-1 and TRBJ1-6, with 7 bases that match TRBD1. TRBV23-1 is an ORF, and what it does is uncertain. After removal of 2 bases from V and 0 bases from J, the junction contained 4 bases not matched to a gene. CDR3 length equals 17 residues. This chain's CDR3 is CASSQGTASSYNSPLHF. Incomplete CDR3 DNA: TGCGCCAGCAGTCAAGGGACAGCGAGCTCCTATAATTCACCC.

This clone was seen more than once but under ten times. The missing CDR3 end, 3 residues past where the read stops, is filled in from the germline J gene. The rearrangement joins TRBV18 to TRBJ2-5; 9 nucleotides match TRBD1. Looked up from germline, CDR1 is KGHSH and CDR2 is LQKENI. The CDR3 is 15 residues long. Losses at the gene ends were 2 bases for V and 2 bases for J; bases not matched to a gene: 3. Incomplete CDR3 DNA: TGTGCCAGCTCACCATTCGGACAGGGGCAAGAGACC. Residues: CASSPFGQGQET. In full, the CDR3 is CASSPFGQGQETQYF.